The source of this T cell receptor (beta chain) is a study of blood T cell repertoires in COVID-19. Trimming removed 8 bases at V and 0 bases at J, with 11 bases between. Germline V lookup: CDR1 LGHDT, CDR2 YNNKEL (reference sequence). CDR3 length: 14 residues. Produced via immunoSEQ multiplex PCR; TCRdb's table is partial and in-frame only. This sample has about 130,000 clones, with 86% found just once. The chain joins TRBV3-1 (or the pseudogene TRBV3-2) to TRBJ1-3; D gene unclear. This sequence was found in a woman in her forties or fifties who had recovered from COVID-19. Sequenced: PBMCs or T cells enriched from blood (not recorded which). The CDR3 coding sequence is TGTGCCAGCCGGCTCGGGTTCTCTGGAAACACCATATATTTT. Protein sequence: CASRLGFSGNTIYF.